This T cell receptor beta chain was profiled in a study of cytomegalovirus exposure and HLA in healthy donors. PCR employed 60 Vbeta and 13 Jbeta primers. Sequenced by immunoSEQ multiplex PCR; TCRdb stores in-frame clones only, minus some. The sample shows tens of thousands of clones, around 68% of them seen only once. With V trimmed by 1 base and J by 2 bases, 8 bases remained unmatched. The CDR3 is 17 amino acids. CDR1 SEHNR and CDR2 FQNEAQ come from the germline V gene (reference sequence). The sequencing sample was made of PBMCs. The origin of this receptor is a young woman in good health and CMV-seronegative. V usage is TRBV7-9 and J usage is TRBJ1-5, with TRBD1 matching 7 bases. The CDR3 DNA reads TGTGCCAGCAGCTTAGGACAGGGTCCGGGAGGCAATCAGCCCCAGCATTTT. Protein sequence: CASSLGQGPGGNQPQHF.